The 2 T cell receptor beta chains given below trace back to one sample, sequenced in a study of T-cell reconstitution after alpha-beta-depleted transplantation in children. Researchers prepared the TCRbeta library using unique molecular identifiers, the study reports. TCRdb re-derived calls from the PCR reads in MiXCR, one entry per CDR3 protein. The sample lists 440,000 or so distinct CDR3 sequences, 43% occurring once. This specimen was PBMCs, taken before TCRalphabeta/CD19-depleted stem cell transplant. All receptors come from a girl aged 2-10 years with aplastic anemia, due to receive a stem cell transplant.

This clonotype occurred many times. The V call is TRBV7-8, the J call TRBJ2-7; TRBD1 matches 10 bases. This CDR3 region has 15 residues. V shed 6 bases and J 2 bases; nucleotides not matched to a gene: 7. The germline V gene encodes CDR1 SGHVS and CDR2 FQNEAQ. The CDR3 DNA follows: TGTGCCAGCAGACCACGCGGGACAGGGGCCTACGAGCAGTACTTC. This translates into CASRPRGTGAYEQYF.

This clonotype was seen at least ten times. The chain links TRBV5-1 to TRBJ2-5, with 11 bases matching TRBD2. CDR1 is SGHRS, CDR2 YFSETQ, per germline. The CDR3 loop spans 19 amino acids. The V segment lost 3 bases and the J segment 4 bases; nucleotides outside the gene matches: 17. DNA for the CDR3: TGCGCCAGCAGCTCATACGCTGGCGAGACTAGCGGGATCAGAGAGACCCAGTACTTC. Translation gives CASSSYAGETSGIRETQYF.